Presented here are 3 T cell receptor beta chains from one specimen sequenced in a study of molecular identifiers for immune sequencing clone quantification. TCRdb processed the PCR reads anew with MiXCR; each CDR3 protein has one entry. The repertoire holds about 640,000 distinct CDR3 sequences, with approximately 20% as singletons. Sequenced sample: naive CD8+ T cells from blood, with Jurkat cell RNA spiked in. Subset indicated: FACS-sorted CD8+CD4-CCR7+CD45RA+ naive T cells. Receptors originate from a human donor in good health. Some libraries in this study had Jurkat cell RNA spiked in.

This clonotype was observed a few times. This rearrangement joins TRBV15 to TRBJ2-5; D gene ambiguous. Per germline, CDR1 LNHNV and CDR2 YYDKDF (reference sequence). The V end was cut by 1 base, the J end by 5 bases, with 11 bases between. The CDR3 sequence is 14 residues long. The CDR3 sequence: CATSRGRPPETQYF. CDR3 sequence (DNA): TGTGCCACCAGCAGAGGACGGCCTCCGGAGACCCAGTACTTC.

This clonotype was seen at least ten times. The chain links TRBV30 to TRBJ2-2, with D uncertain. Germline CDR1 reads GTSNPN; CDR2 reads SVGIG (reference sequence). This CDR3 has 14 residues. Between the trimmed V and J ends, which lost 0 bases and 3 bases, there was a span of 8 bases. The CDR3: CAWSVQIDTGELFF. CDR3 nucleotide sequence: TGTGCCTGGAGTGTACAGATAGACACCGGGGAGCTGTTTTTT.

In this sample, this clonotype turned up many times. The chain is built from TRBV5-1 and TRBJ1-5; D unresolved. Germline V CDR1 and CDR2: SGHRS, YFSETQ. CDR3 length: 13 residues. V lost 0 bases, J lost 6 bases, and 7 bases lay in between. CDR3 protein: CASSLDMGQPQHF. The CDR3 nucleotides are TGCGCCAGCAGCTTGGATATGGGTCAGCCCCAGCATTTT.